This T cell receptor (beta chain) was profiled in a study of T cell responses to AZD1222 COVID-19 vaccine. The overall study: Samples with a second dose at about 4 or about 12 weeks were pooled together. Study-wide results and limits: Donors were largely white British and mainly female; clonal diversity was possibly underestimated. After the peak T cell response, and only then, were repertoires sampled.

A note on this clone: Its specificity is unknown.

The assay was immunoSEQ multiplex PCR, and TCRdb's table has in-frame clones only and misses some. The profile shows 95,000 to 100,000 clones, roughly 90% of them singletons. The CDR3 is 14 amino acids. CDR1 and CDR2 from the germline V gene are KGHSH and LQKENI. The V end was cut by 0 bases, the J end by 5 bases, with 10 bases between. This chain connects TRBV18 to TRBJ2-5; D remains ambiguous. Sequenced material: peripheral blood, taken on day 0 of AZD1222 vaccination. The TCR was taken from an adult in good health. CDR3 sequence: CASSPPGLWETQYF. CDR3 nucleotide sequence: TGTGCCAGCTCACCACCGGGGTTGTGGGAGACCCAGTACTTC.